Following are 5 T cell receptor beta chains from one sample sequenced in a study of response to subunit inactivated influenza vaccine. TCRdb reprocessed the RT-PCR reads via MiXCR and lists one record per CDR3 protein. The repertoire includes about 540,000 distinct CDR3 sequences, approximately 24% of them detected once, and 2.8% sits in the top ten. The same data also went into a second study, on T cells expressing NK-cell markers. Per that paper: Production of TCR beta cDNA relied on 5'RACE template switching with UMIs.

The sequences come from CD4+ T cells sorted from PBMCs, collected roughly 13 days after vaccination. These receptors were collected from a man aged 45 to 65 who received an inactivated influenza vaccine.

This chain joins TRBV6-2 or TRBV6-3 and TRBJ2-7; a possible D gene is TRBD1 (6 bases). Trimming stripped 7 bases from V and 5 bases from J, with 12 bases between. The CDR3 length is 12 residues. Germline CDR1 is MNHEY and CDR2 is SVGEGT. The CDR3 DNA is TGTGCCAGCACGAGACAGGATAACGAGCAGTACTTC. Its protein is CASTRQDNEQYF.

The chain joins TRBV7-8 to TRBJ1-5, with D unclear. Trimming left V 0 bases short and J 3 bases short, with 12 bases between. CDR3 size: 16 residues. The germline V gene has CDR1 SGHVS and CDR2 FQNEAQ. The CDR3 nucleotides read TGTGCCAGCAGCTTAGCCTCACGGGGATACAATCAGCCCCAGCATTTT. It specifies CASSLASRGYNQPQHF.

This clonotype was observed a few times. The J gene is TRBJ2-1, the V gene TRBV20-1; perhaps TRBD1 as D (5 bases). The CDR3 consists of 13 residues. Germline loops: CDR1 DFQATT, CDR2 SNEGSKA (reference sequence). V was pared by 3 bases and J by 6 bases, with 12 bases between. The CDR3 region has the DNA TGCAGTGCTAGGCACAGGCCCAGCAATGAGCAGTTCTTC. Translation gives CSARHRPSNEQFF.

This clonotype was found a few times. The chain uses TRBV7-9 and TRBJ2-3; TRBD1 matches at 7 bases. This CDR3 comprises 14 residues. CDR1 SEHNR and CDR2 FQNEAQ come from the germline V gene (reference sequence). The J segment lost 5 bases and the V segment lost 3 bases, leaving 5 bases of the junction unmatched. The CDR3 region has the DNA TGTGCCAGCAGCTTCAGGGGGATTGTAGATACGCAGTATTTT. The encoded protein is CASSFRGIVDTQYF.

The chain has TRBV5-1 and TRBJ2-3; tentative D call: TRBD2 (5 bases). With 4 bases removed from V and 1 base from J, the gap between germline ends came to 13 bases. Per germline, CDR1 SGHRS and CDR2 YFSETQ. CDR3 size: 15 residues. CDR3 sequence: CASSPGPGGTDTQYF. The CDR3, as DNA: TGCGCCAGCAGCCCCGGACCCGGGGGCACAGATACGCAGTATTTT.